What follows are 14 T cell receptor beta chains derived from one specimen sequenced in a study of T cell clusters in autoimmune cytopenias. One tube held mixed TRB-A and TRB-B primer pools for touch-down PCR. TCRdb re-called the multiplex PCR reads and shows each CDR3 protein once, DNA omitted. Its clone listing holds several thousand distinct CDR3 sequences. Each sample's input was 200 to 300 ng genomic DNA, 35,000 to 40,000 genome equivalents. The data also belong to a second study, concerning T cell repertoires in aging, cancer and after chemotherapy.

The specimen sequenced was peripheral blood. These receptors all come from a human donor in good health.

The CDR3 reads CASSLVLQETQYF. The chain couples TRBV5-6 to TRBJ2-5. This CDR3 comprises 13 residues. CDR1 SGHDT and CDR2 YYEEEE come from the germline V gene.

This clonotype is classed as medium-sized by frequency. The V call is TRBV6-1, the J call TRBJ2-2. The germline gives CDR1 MNHNS, CDR2 SASEGT. This CDR3 comprises 12 residues. This chain's CDR3 is CASKVGVGELFF.

CDR3 sequence reads: CASTNGAGTYSGYTF. This chain uses TRBV5-4 with TRBJ1-2; the TRBD1 assignment by TCRdb is unverifiable without DNA. The CDR3 extends over 15 amino acids. Germline V lookup: CDR1 SGHNT, CDR2 YYREEE (reference sequence).

The chain combines TRBV5-1 with TRBJ2-7. The CDR3 is 13 residues long. CDR1 and CDR2 (germline): SGHRS, YFSETQ. CDR3 loop: CASSPDSSYEQYF.

By frequency, this clonotype registers medium-sized. V gene TRBV19 combines with J gene TRBJ2-2; there is no DNA to check the TCRdb D call of TRBD1. Germline V CDR1 and CDR2: LNHDA, SQIVND (reference sequence). This CDR3 has 14 residues. The chain's CDR3 is CASRRGGNTGELFF.

Its frequency marks this clonotype as medium-sized (0.01 to 0.1%). The chain joins TRBV6-6 to TRBJ1-2. This CDR3 has 13 amino acids. Germline V CDR1 and CDR2: MNHNY, SVGAGI (reference sequence). This CDR3 reads CASSWDGNSGYTF.

This chain connects TRBV6-5 to TRBJ2-5; with no DNA, the TCRdb D assignment of TRBD1 cannot be verified. The CDR3 is 12 amino acids. Germline values: CDR1 MNHEY, CDR2 SVGAGI. The CDR3 loop reads CASSALGGAQYF.

This chain joins TRBV27 and TRBJ2-3; the TCRdb call, TRBD1, lacks DNA for checking. Germline V gene sequence: CDR1 MNHEY, CDR2 SMNVEV (reference sequence). CDR3 length: 14 amino acids. Here the CDR3 reads CASRVTGLADTQYF.

This clonotype shows up as medium-sized by frequency. The V and J genes are TRBV29-1 and TRBJ2-7; TCRdb's D call of TRBD1 is untestable without DNA. CDR1 SQVTM and CDR2 ANQGSEA come from the germline V gene. The CDR3 is 15 amino acids. CDR3 protein: CSVGGAGKGAYEQYF.

The rearrangement joins TRBV10-3 to TRBJ2-7; TCRdb's D gene call, TRBD1, goes unchecked for lack of DNA. The CDR3 sequence is 15 residues long. Germline V CDR1 and CDR2: ENHRY, SYGVKD. CDR3 region: CAISDAGTAPYEQYF.

This chain joins TRBV30 and TRBJ1-5; the D call from TCRdb, TRBD1, cannot be confirmed without DNA. The CDR3 runs 15 residues. Per the germline V gene, CDR1 is GTSNPN and CDR2 is SVGIG (reference sequence). This CDR3 is CAWSVGTGTRQPQHF.

The CDR3: CASQPSGGYEQYF. The chain joins TRBV5-1 to TRBJ2-7; the TRBD1 assignment by TCRdb is unverifiable without DNA. The V gene's germline CDR1 is SGHRS and CDR2 YFSETQ. CDR3 size: 13 residues. Full variable domain (missing parts from reference TRBV5-1 and TRBJ2-7): KAGVTQTPRYLIKTRGQQVTLSCSPISGHRSVSWYQQTPGQGLQFLFEYFSETQRNKGNFPGRFSGRQFSNSRSEMNVSTLELGDSALYLCASQPSGGYEQYFGPGTRLTVT.

This clonotype is deemed medium-sized (0.01 to 0.1%) by its frequency. The chain is built from TRBV19 and TRBJ2-1. The germline CDR1 and CDR2 sequences are LNHDA and SQIVND (reference sequence). The CDR3 consists of 12 residues. The CDR3 protein is CASSIEGYEQFF.

This chain connects TRBV5-4 to TRBJ1-6; TCRdb outputs TRBD1, but without DNA this stays unchecked. The CDR3 is made up of 14 amino acids. CDR1 is SGHNT, CDR2 YYREEE, per germline (reference sequence). The CDR3 is CASSRTGDNSPLHF.